This TCR beta chain was identified during a study of lymphopenia after photon versus proton radiotherapy. General study points: Proton therapy kept repertoires fairly stable, unlike photons, which gained effector/memory cells. After lymphocyte nadir, photon-treated repertoires showed oligoclonal expansion, especially CD8+ Temra. Post-nadir TCR diversity decline inversely tracked overall survival among those who died.

With 7 bases clipped from V and 6 bases from J, the junction kept 15 bases outside the gene matches. The CDR3 is made up of 15 amino acids. Germline assignment: CDR1 LNHDA and CDR2 SQIVND (reference sequence). Clones were sequenced by immunoSEQ multiplex PCR, and TCRdb holds only the in-frame ones, with some missing. The data show roughly 25,000 clones, with around 90% seen just once and 0.75% to 0.9% held by the top ten. This clone was seen once. Its specificity is unknown. The sequence was obtained from a woman aged 50 to 65 with cholangiocarcinoma. The sample in question was peripheral blood, obtained from a patient treated with photon-based radiotherapy. V gene TRBV19 combines with J gene TRBJ2-7, with 7 bases lining up with TRBD2. The CDR3 DNA reads TGTGCCAGTACCGAGTCCGGTGGGGGGAGGGGCGAGCAGTACTTC. Translation: CASTESGGGRGEQYF.